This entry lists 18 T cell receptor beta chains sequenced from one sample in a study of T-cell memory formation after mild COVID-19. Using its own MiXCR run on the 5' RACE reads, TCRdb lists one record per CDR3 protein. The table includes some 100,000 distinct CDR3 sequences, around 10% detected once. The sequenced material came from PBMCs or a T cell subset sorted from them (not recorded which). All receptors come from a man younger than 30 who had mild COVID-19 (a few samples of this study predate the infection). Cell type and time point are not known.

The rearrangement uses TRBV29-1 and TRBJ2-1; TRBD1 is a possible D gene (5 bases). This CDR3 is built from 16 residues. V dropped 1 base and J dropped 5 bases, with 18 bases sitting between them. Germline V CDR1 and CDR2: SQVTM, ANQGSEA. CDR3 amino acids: CSVEGAQGVGDNEQFF. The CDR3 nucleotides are TGCAGCGTTGAAGGTGCACAAGGGGTCGGTGACAATGAGCAGTTCTTC.

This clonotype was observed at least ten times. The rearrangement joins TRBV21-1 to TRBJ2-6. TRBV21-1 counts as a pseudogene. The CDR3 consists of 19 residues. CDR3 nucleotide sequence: TGTGCCAGCAGCAAAGTATGGCCTGACACCCACTCTGGGGCCAACGTCCTGACTTTC. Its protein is CASSKVWPDTHSGANVLTF.

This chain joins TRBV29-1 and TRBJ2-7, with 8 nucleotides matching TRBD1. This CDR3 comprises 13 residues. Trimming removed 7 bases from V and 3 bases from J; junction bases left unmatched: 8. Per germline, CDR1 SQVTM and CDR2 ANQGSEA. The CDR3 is CSAAGQELYEQYF. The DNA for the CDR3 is TGCAGCGCCGCGGGACAGGAACTCTACGAGCAGTACTTC.

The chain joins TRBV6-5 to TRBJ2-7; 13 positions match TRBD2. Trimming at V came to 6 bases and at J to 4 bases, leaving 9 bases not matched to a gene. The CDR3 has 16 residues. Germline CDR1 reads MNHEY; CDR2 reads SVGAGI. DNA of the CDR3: TGTGCCAGCAGCGCCAGACTAGCGGGGGGTAGGTACGAGCAGTACTTC. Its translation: CASSARLAGGRYEQYF.

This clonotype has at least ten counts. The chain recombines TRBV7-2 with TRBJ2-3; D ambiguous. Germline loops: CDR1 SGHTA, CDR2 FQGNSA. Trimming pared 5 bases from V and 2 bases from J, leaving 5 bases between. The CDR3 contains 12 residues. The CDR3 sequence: CASSPPTDTQYF. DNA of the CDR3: TGTGCCAGCAGCCCACCCACAGATACGCAGTATTTT.

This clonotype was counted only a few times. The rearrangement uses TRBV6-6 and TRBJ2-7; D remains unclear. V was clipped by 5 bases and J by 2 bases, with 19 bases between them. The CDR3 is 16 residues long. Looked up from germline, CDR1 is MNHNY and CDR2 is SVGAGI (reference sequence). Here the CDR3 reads CASSTTLYYSPYEQYF. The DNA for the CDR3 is TGTGCCAGCAGTACCACTCTTTACTACTCCCCCTACGAGCAGTACTTC.

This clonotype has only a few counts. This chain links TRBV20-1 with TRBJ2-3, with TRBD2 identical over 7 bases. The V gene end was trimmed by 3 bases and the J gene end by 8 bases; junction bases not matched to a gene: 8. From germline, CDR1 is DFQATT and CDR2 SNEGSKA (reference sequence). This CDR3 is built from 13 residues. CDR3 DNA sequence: TGCAGTGCTAGGGGGGACTACGCCCGTACGCAGTATTTT. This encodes CSARGDYARTQYF.

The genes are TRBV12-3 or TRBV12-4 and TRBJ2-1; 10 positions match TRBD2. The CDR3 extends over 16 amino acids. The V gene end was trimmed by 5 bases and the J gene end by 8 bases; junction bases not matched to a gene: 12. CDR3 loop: CASSPGSGRSRDEQFF. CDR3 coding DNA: TGTGCCAGCAGTCCAGGTAGCGGGAGGTCGAGGGATGAGCAGTTCTTC.

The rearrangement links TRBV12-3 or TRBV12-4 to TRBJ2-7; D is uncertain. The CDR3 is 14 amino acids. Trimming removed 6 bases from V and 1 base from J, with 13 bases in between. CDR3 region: CASSSRTDSYEQYV. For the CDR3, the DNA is TGTGCCAGCAGCAGCCGGACGGATTCCTACGAGCAGTACGTC.

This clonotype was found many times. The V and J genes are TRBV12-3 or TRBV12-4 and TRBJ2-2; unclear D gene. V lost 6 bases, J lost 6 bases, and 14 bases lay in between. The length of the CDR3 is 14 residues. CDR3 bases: TGTGCCAGCAGCTTGGGTTTGCCTCCCGGGGAGCTGTTTTTT. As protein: CASSLGLPPGELFF.

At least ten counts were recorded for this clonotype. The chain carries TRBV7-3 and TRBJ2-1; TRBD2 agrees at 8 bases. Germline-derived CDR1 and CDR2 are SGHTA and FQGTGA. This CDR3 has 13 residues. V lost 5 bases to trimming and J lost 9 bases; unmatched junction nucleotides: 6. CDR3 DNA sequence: TGTGCCAGCAGCCCCGGGACTAGGAGTGAGCAGTTCTTC. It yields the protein CASSPGTRSEQFF.

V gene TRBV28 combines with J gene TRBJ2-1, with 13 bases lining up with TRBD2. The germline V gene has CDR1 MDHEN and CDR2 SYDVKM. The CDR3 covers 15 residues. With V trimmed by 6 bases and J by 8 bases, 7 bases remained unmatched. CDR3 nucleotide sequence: TGTGCCAGCAGACCTACTAGCGGGGGGGCCCATGAGCAGTTCTTC. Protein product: CASRPTSGGAHEQFF.

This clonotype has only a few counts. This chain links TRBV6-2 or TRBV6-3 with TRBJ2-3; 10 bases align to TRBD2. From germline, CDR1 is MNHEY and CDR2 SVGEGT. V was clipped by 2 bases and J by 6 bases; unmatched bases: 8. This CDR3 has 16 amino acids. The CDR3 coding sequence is TGTGCCAGCAGTTACAGGGGAGCGGGGGGGATTGATACGCAGTATTTT. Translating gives CASSYRGAGGIDTQYF.

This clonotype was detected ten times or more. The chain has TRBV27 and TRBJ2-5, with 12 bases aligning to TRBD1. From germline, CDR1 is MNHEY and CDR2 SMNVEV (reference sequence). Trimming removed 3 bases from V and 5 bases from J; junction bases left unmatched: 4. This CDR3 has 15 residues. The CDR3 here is CASSFGTGGVETQYF. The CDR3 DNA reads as TGTGCCAGCAGTTTTGGGACAGGGGGCGTGGAGACCCAGTACTTC.

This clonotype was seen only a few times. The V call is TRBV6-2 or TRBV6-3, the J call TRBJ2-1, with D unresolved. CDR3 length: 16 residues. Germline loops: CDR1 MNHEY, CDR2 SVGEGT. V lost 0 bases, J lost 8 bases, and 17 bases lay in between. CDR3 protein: CASSYSKVISYDEQFF. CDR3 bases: TGTGCCAGCAGTTACTCGAAGGTAATCAGTTACGATGAGCAGTTCTTC.

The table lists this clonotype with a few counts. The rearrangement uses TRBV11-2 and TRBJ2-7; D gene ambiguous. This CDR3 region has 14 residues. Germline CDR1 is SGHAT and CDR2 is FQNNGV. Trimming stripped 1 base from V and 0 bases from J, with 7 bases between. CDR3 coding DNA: TGTGCCAGCAGCTTAGGACCGAACTCCTACGAGCAGTACGTC. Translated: CASSLGPNSYEQYV.

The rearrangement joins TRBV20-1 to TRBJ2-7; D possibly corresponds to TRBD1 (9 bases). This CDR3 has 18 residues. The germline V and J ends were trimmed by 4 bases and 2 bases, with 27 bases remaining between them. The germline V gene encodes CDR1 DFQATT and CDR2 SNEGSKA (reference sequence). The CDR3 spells CSAIYRGPYGLAPYEQYV. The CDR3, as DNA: TGCAGTGCTATCTACAGGGGGCCCTATGGACTAGCCCCCTACGAGCAGTACGTC.

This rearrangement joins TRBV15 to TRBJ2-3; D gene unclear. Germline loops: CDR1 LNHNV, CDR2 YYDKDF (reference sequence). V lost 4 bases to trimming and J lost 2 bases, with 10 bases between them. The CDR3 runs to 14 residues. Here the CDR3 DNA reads TGTGCCACCAGCAAGCCCAGCTACACAGATACGCAGTATTTT. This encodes CATSKPSYTDTQYF.